The clone carrying this TCR beta chain showed up many times. Its antigen is not known. Per germline, CDR1 KGHDR and CDR2 SFDVKD. The CDR3 extends over 18 amino acids. Trimming pared 3 bases from V and 0 bases from J, leaving 17 bases between. These data belong to a study of T-cell reconstitution after alpha-beta-depleted transplantation in children. Regarding the study as a whole: Several hundred expanded graft clones reportedly supplied alpha-beta T cells about two months after transplant. Newly produced T cells mostly provided counts and TCRbeta diversity after one year, as hyperexpanded clones declined.

The library targeted TCRbeta and was prepared with unique molecular identifiers. Via MiXCR, TCRdb re-called the PCR reads, giving one row per CDR3 protein. Of about 300,000 distinct CDR3 sequences listed, almost 8% are singletons. Specimen: peripheral blood, collected 360 days after TCRalphabeta/CD19-depleted stem cell transplant. V gene TRBV24-1 combines with J gene TRBJ2-1; tentatively, D is TRBD2 (6 bases). This sequence was found in a female patient younger than 10 who had a stem cell transplant for Fanconi anemia, so the T cells may come from the graft donor. CDR3 coding DNA: TGTGCCACCAGTGATCCGGGGGTGGGGGGAATCTCCTACAATGAGCAGTTCTTC. It is translated as CATSDPGVGGISYNEQFF.